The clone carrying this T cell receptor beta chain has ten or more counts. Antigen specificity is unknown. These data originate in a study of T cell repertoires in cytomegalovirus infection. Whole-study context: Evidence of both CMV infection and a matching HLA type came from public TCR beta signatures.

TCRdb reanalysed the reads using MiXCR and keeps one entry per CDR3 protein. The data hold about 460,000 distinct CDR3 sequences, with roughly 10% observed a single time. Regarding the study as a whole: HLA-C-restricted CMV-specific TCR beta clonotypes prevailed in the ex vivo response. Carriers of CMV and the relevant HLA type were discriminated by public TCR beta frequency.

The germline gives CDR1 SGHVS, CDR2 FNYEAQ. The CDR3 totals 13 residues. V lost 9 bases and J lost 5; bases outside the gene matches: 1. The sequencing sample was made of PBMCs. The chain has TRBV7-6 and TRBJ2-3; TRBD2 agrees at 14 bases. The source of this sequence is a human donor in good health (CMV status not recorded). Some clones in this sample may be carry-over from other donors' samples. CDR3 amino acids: CASGLAGGDTQYF. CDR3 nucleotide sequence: TGTGCCAGTGGACTAGCGGGAGGAGATACGCAGTATTTT.